The present entry profiles one TCR beta chain with its context. Its antigen is unknown. These data originate in a study of CD8 T cells in ankylosing spondylitis. General study results and limits: With a CD8+ phenotype, disease-linked clones were relatively rare in peripheral blood.

Researchers built TCR beta libraries using quantitative 5'-RACE with molecular barcodes. In TCRdb, the 5' RACE reads were re-called with MiXCR into one record per CDR3 protein. Of approximately 200,000 distinct CDR3 sequences detected, around 13% appear once; the ten largest clones hold more than 15%. CDR3 size: 15 residues. The germline CDR1 and CDR2 sequences are MNHEY and SMNVEV (reference sequence). Trimming pared 3 bases from V and 14 bases from J, leaving 23 bases between. This TCR was sampled from a male donor with ankylosing spondylitis or in good health (not recorded which). The specimen sequenced was blood, either unsorted or a sorted T cell fraction (not recorded which). The V call is TRBV27, the J call TRBJ2-1; TRBD1 or TRBD2 may be the D gene (5 bases each). This chain's CDR3 is CASSFSGPVAGDEFF. DNA of the CDR3: TGTGCCAGCAGTTTCAGCGGACCCGTGGCTGGGGACGAGTTCTTC.